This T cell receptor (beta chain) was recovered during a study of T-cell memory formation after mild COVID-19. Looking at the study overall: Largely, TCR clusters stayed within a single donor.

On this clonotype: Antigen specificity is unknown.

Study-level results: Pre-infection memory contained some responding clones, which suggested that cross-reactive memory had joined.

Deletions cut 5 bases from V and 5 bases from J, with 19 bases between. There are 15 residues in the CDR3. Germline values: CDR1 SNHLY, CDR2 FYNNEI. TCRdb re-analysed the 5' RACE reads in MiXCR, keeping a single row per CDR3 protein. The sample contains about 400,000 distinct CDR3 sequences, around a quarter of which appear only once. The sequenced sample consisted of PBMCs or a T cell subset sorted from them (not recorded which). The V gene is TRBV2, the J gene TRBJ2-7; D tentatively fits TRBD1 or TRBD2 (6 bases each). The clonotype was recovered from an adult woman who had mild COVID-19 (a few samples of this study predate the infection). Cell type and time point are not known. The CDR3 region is CASSNWGQGRNEQYF. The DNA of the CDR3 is TGTGCCAGCAGTAATTGGGGGCAGGGGAGGAACGAGCAGTACTTC. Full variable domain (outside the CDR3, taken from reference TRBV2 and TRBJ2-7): EPEVTQTPSHQVTQMGQEVILRCVPISNHLYFYWYRQILGQKVEFLVSFYNNEISEKSEIFDDQFSVERPDGSNFTLKIRSTKLEDSAMYFCASSNWGQGRNEQYFGPGTRLTVT.